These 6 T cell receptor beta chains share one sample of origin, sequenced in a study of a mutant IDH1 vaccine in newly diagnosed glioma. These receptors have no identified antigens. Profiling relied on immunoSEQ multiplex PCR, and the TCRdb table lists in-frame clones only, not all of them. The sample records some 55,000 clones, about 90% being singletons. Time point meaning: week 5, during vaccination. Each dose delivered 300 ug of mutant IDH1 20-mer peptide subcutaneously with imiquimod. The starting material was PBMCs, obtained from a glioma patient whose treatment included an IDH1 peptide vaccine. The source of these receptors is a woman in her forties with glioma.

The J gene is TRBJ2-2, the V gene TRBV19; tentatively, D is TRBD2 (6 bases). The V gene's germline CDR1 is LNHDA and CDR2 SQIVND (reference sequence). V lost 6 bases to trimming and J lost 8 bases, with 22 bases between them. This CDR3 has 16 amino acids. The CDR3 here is CASRPIGGGSLGELFF. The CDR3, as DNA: TGTGCCAGTAGGCCGATAGGTGGGGGGAGCTTGGGGGAGCTGTTTTTT.

CDR3 sequence reads: CASSLSSGDGYTF. The CDR3, as DNA: TGTGCCAGCAGCTTAAGTTCGGGGGATGGCTACACCTTC. The chain couples TRBV7-9 to TRBJ1-2, with D possibly TRBD1 on 5 matching bases. Deletions cut 2 bases from V and 6 bases from J, with 10 bases between. Germline lookup yields CDR1 SEHNR and CDR2 FQNEAQ (reference sequence). This CDR3 comprises 13 residues.

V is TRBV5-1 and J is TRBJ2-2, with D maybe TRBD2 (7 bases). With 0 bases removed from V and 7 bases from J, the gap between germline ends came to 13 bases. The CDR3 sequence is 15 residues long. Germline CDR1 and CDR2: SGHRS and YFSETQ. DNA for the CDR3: TGCGCCAGCAGCTTGGACACAGGGAGGGGCGGGGAGCTGTTTTTT. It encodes CASSLDTGRGGELFF.

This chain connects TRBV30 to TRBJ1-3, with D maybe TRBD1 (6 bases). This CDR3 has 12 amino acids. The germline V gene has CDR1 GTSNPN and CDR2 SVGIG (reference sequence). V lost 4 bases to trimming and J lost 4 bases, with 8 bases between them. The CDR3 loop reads CAWTGEGNTIYF. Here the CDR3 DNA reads TGTGCCTGGACAGGGGAAGGAAACACCATATATTTT.

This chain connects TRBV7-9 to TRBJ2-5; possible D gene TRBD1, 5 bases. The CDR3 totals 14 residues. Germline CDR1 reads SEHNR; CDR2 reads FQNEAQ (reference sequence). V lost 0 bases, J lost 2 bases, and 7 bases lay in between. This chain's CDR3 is CASSLATAQETQYF. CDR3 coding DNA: TGTGCCAGCAGCTTAGCGACAGCACAAGAGACCCAGTACTTC. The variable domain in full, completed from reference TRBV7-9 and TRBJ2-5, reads DTGVSQNPRHKITKRGQNVTFRCDPISEHNRLYWYRQTLGQGPEFLTYFQNEAQLEKSRLLSDRFSAERPKGSFSTLEIQRTEQGDSAMYLCASSLATAQETQYFGPGTRLLVL.

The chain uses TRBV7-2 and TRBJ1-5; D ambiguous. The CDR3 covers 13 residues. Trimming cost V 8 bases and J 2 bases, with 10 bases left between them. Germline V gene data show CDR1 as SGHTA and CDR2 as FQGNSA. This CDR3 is CASGGGRNQPQHF. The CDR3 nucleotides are TGTGCCAGCGGTGGAGGCCGCAATCAGCCCCAGCATTTT.